This T cell receptor (beta chain) originates from a study of regulatory T cells in long-lasting Graves disease. The time point: newly diagnosed GD, antithyroid drugs for less than 3 months. PBMC-extracted RNA yielded the TCR library. J was trimmed by 3 bases and V by 2 bases; bases with no gene match: 16. The length of the CDR3 is 20 residues. Germline values: CDR1 SGHNT, CDR2 YENEEA. Arm-PCR of CDR3 regions and iRepertoire HTBI primers were used to build TCR beta libraries. TCRdb ran MiXCR on the multiplex PCR reads and lists one entry per CDR3 protein. The profile covers 350,000 to 550,000 distinct CDR3 sequences, with 15% appearing a single time and around 15% taken by the ten largest. The data were also submitted as part of a second study, on T cells in Graves' hyperthyroidism and ophthalmopathy. As that report states: Each diagnosis was grounded in clinical symptoms, serum thyroxine and TRAb, thyroid ultrasound, and orbital computed tomography. From stable hyperthyroidism, ophthalmopathy was set apart by a 13 V-J model.

The receptor was isolated from a woman aged 30 to 39 with Graves disease. The rearrangement links TRBV11-3 to TRBJ1-1; 12 bases agree with TRBD1. The sample was peripheral blood mononuclear cells (PBMCs), taken at new diagnosis, from a patient treated with antithyroid drugs. The CDR3 loop reads CASSLWAGGTGGALDTEAFF. The CDR3 DNA sequence: TGTGCCAGCAGCTTATGGGCGGGGGGGACAGGGGGCGCATTAGACACTGAAGCTTTCTTT. The complete variable domain, with remaining parts taken from reference TRBV11-3 and TRBJ1-1, reads EAGVVQSPRYKIIEKKQPVAFWCNPISGHNTLYWYLQNLGQGPELLIRYENEEAVDDSQLPKDRFSAERLKGVDSTLKIQPAELGDSAVYLCASSLWAGGTGGALDTEAFFGQGTRLTVV.